The rows below give T cell receptor beta chains drawn from one sample of a study of chemoradiotherapy in HPV16-positive cancers. Profiled with immunoSEQ multiplex PCR; TCRdb holds only in-frame clones, not every one. In the table there are about 68,000 clones, 88% of which are singletons. The sample was blood, taken from a patient who underwent chemoradiotherapy. These TCRs come from a human donor with HPV-associated anogenital cancer. The CDR3 runs from the conserved cysteine through the conserved F or W. The D gene is left open where the match is weak. Expanded clones are given a class, and other clones once, few, many or no size at all.

V gene	clone size	D gene	J gene	CDR3 DNA	CDR3 protein
TRBV14	.	TRBD1	TRBJ2-1	TGTGCCAGCAGCCTGGACAGGGGGACTAATGAGCAGTTCTTC	CASSLDRGTNEQFF
TRBV28	.	.	TRBJ2-7	TGTGCCAGCAGTACCTCGGCAGTCTACGAGCAGTACTTC	CASSTSAVYEQYF
TRBV10-2	.	.	TRBJ1-3	TGCGCCAGCAGTGAGTCGGCTACACCTGGAAACACCATATATTTT	CASSESATPGNTIYF
TRBV9	.	TRBD2	TRBJ2-3	TGTGCCAGCAGCGTATCGGCGGGGGGAATAACAGATACGCAGTATTTT	CASSVSAGGITDTQYF
TRBV27	once	.	TRBJ2-7	TGTGCCACCACATATCAGGGCGGCCACGAGCAGTACTTC	CATTYQGGHEQYF
TRBV5-1	.	.	TRBJ2-3	TGCGCCAGCAGTAGCCTTTTGTCCACAGATACGCAGTATTTT	CASSSLLSTDTQYF
TRBV4-1	few	.	TRBJ1-1	TGCGCCAGCAGCCAAGGGACAGCGGTCGCTTTCTTT	CASSQGTAVAFF
TRBV27	.	.	TRBJ1-1	TGTGCCAGCGCGTTTCGGGGGGGCCCGAACACTGAAGCTTTCTTT	CASAFRGGPNTEAFF
TRBV28	.	.	TRBJ1-2	TGTGCCAGCAGACCGAGGGGCCCTCACGGCTACACCTTC	CASRPRGPHGYTF
TRBV7-9	once	TRBD2	TRBJ2-1	TGTGCCAGCAGTGCGGGAGGGCTGAATGAGCAGTTCTTC	CASSAGGLNEQFF
TRBV6-1	.	TRBD1	TRBJ2-2	TGTGCCAGCAGAGAGACAGGGGTGGGAACCGGGGAGCTGTTTTTT	CASRETGVGTGELFF
TRBV6-1	.	.	TRBJ1-4	TGTGCCAGCAGTCCAGCCGGGACTGGGAATGAAAAACTGTTTTTT	CASSPAGTGNEKLFF
TRBV19	.	.	TRBJ1-1	TGTGCCAGTAGTATAGTGGAGGGGCCCACTCCTGAAGCTTTCTTT	CASSIVEGPTPEAFF
TRBV7-2	.	.	TRBJ1-5	TGTGCCAGCACAAGGGATAGCAATCAGCCCCAGCATTTT	CASTRDSNQPQHF
TRBV29-1	.	TRBD2	TRBJ2-1	TGCAGCGTTAAGACTAGCGGAAATGAGCAGTTCTTC	CSVKTSGNEQFF
TRBV10-3	.	TRBD1	TRBJ1-4	TGTGCCGCGCAGGGGGTTGGTGAAAAACTGTTTTTT	CAAQGVGEKLFF
TRBV7-2	.	TRBD2	TRBJ2-1	TGTGCCAGCAGCAAACCTAGCGGGACATTCTCCTACAATGAGCAGTTCTTC	CASSKPSGTFSYNEQFF
TRBV9	.	.	TRBJ2-1	TGTGCCAGCAGCCAGGACATCTACAATGAGCAGTTCTTC	CASSQDIYNEQFF
TRBV6-1	.	.	TRBJ2-2	TGTGCCAGCAGGGAGGGCCCGAACACCGGGGAGCTGTTTTTT	CASREGPNTGELFF
TRBV9	.	.	TRBJ2-7	TGTGCCAGCAGCGCAGGACAGTCGGATTCCTACGAGCAGTACTTC	CASSAGQSDSYEQYF
TRBV5-1	.	.	TRBJ2-2	TGCGCCAGCAGCTTGGGCGCGGGAACGAACACCGGGGAGCTGTTTTTT	CASSLGAGTNTGELFF
TRBV4-1	.	TRBD1	TRBJ1-3	TGCGCCAGCAGCCCCAGAGAAGGACAGGGGGCTCCTGGAAACACCATATATTTT	CASSPREGQGAPGNTIYF
TRBV27	.	.	TRBJ2-1	TGTGCCAGCACTAGCTCCTACAATGAGCAGTTCTTC	CASTSSYNEQFF
TRBV4-2	.	TRBD1	TRBJ1-4	TGTGCCAGCAGCCAAGATGGACAGGAGAATGAAAAACTGTTTTTT	CASSQDGQENEKLFF
TRBV2	.	.	TRBJ1-2	TGTGCCAGCAGTGAACAGGGAAGGTATGGCTACACCTTC	CASSEQGRYGYTF
TRBV9	.	.	TRBJ2-3	TGTGCCAGCAGCGTGGGAACAGATACGCAGTATTTT	CASSVGTDTQYF
TRBV4-1	.	.	TRBJ2-1	TGCGCCAGCAGCCAAGGTACGGCGAGCTCCTACAATGAGCAGTTCTTC	CASSQGTASSYNEQFF
TRBV9	.	.	TRBJ2-2	TGTGCCAGCAGCGTAGGAGGGGCCGGGGAGCTGTTTTTT	CASSVGGAGELFF
TRBV5-1	.	.	TRBJ2-7	TGCGCCAGCAGCCTATCCGGGACCAACGAGCAGTACTTC	CASSLSGTNEQYF
TRBV2	few	.	TRBJ1-1	TGTGCCAGCAGTGAAGCGGGGAGGGGGGCTGAAGCTTTCTTT	CASSEAGRGAEAFF
TRBV7-2	.	.	TRBJ1-2	TGTGCCAGCAGCTTCGAGGCGGGCTATGGCTACACCTTC	CASSFEAGYGYTF